Given below is one T cell receptor beta chain in context. What it binds is unknown. Other DNA sequences in the same sample also yield this CDR3. V was shortened by 11 bases and J by 5 bases, with 18 bases between the two germline ends. The CDR3 sequence is 14 residues long. CDR1 is ENHRY, CDR2 SYGVKD, per germline. This entry is derived from a study of immune cell composition in non-small cell lung cancer. The study, taken as a whole, reports: Shared sequences between tumour-reactive and dominant in vivo clones were not proven. Clones >0.5% enriched in tumour were rarer in adenocarcinoma (about 35%) than squamous (roughly 75%). In adenocarcinoma, maximal tumour-associated clone frequency tracked TIL tumour reactivity.

The repertoire was sequenced with immunoSEQ multiplex PCR; TCRdb's copy has only in-frame clones and lacks some. The repertoire holds around 2,000 clones, with approximately 83% as singletons. DNA was extracted from unsorted cell suspensions stored frozen. V gene TRBV10-3 combines with J gene TRBJ2-2; possibly TRBD2 for D (6 bases). The sequence was collected from a human donor with non-small cell lung cancer. Sequenced input: lung tumor tissue. The CDR3 is CAVTTGGGTGELFF. The CDR3 nucleotides are TGTGCCGTGACCACAGGTGGGGGGACCGGGGAGCTGTTTTTT.